This TCR beta chain was retrieved from a study of long-term antiretroviral therapy in people with HIV. Survey level was the resolution at which the v3.0 immunoSEQ assay ran. Each sample aimed for about 35,000-50,000 sequenced T-cell genomes. Using immunoSEQ multiplex PCR, the repertoire was profiled, and TCRdb retains in-frame clones only, with some absent. The sample yields 30,000 to 40,000 clones, 97% seen once. There are 15 residues in the CDR3. CDR1 MNHEY and CDR2 SVGAGI come from the germline V gene. Trimming pared 4 bases from V and 5 bases from J, leaving 14 bases between. This sequence was found in a man aged 25-45 years with HIV. The gene calls are TRBV6-5 and TRBJ1-4; D is uncertain. The sequenced sample was unsorted PBMCs, obtained 6.9 years after starting antiretroviral therapy. The CDR3, as DNA: TGTGCCAGCAGTTCCGATGGCAAGCCAAATGAAAAACTGTTTTTT. It codes for CASSSDGKPNEKLFF.